This entry lists 23 T cell receptor beta chains sequenced from one sample in a study of T cells in Graves' hyperthyroidism and ophthalmopathy. Amplification yielded TCR beta CDR3 regions, with RNA transcripts as the source. First-round RT-PCR targeting the TCR CDR3 was performed with the HTBI primer set. Via MiXCR, TCRdb re-called the multiplex PCR reads, giving one row per CDR3 protein. The table lists approximately 640,000 distinct CDR3 sequences, over 40% of them singletons. Sequencing was performed on peripheral blood or thyroid tissue (not recorded which). These receptors originate from an adult man with Graves' disease, either hyperthyroidism or ophthalmopathy (not recorded which).

This clonotype was seen only once. The rearrangement uses TRBV24-1 and TRBJ2-1; weak D call: TRBD2 (5 bases). Trimming left V 5 bases short and J 4 bases short, with 8 bases between. Germline-derived CDR1 and CDR2 are KGHDR and SFDVKD. CDR3 length equals 13 residues. DNA of the CDR3: TGTGCCACCAGTGTACGGGAATACAATGAGCAGTTCTTC. This gives the protein CATSVREYNEQFF.

Note on this clonotype: At one boundary the junction diverges from the germline segment, which might be a read error. The gene calls are TRBV7-2 and TRBJ1-2, with 10 bases fitting TRBD1. Germline assignment: CDR1 SGHTA and CDR2 FQGNSA. This CDR3 is built from 16 residues. In DNA, the CDR3 is TGCGCCAGCAGCCAACTACTCGGGACAGGGGTCTATGGCTACACCTTC. Translating gives CASSQLLGTGVYGYTF.

This clonotype was found a few times. The V and J genes are TRBV12-3 or TRBV12-4 and TRBJ1-6, with D perhaps matching TRBD1 (5 bases). CDR3 length: 14 amino acids. Between the trimmed V and J ends, which lost 6 bases and 10 bases, there was a span of 16 bases. The CDR3 sequence: CASSPGGVESPLHF. The CDR3 region has the DNA TGTGCCAGCAGCCCGGGGGGGGTCGAATCACCCCTCCACTTT.

To note about this clonotype: A much larger clone lies one base from this, so it may be a read error. The chain links TRBV5-4 to TRBJ2-5; D is possibly TRBD2 (5 bases). Germline V lookup: CDR1 SGHNT, CDR2 YYREEE (reference sequence). Trimming removed 2 bases at V and 2 bases at J, with 13 bases between. This CDR3 spans 15 amino acids. CDR3 nucleotide sequence: TGTGCCAGCAGCTTAGAGCCTGGACTGCAAGAGACCCAGTACTTC. As protein: CASSLEPGLQETQYF.

For this clonotype: One end of the junction fails to match germline, which may point to a read error. V is TRBV12-3 or TRBV12-4 and J is TRBJ2-7, with TRBD1 identical over 9 bases. The CDR3 is 16 residues long. For the CDR3, the DNA is TGCGCCAGCAGTTTAGCGTTTGGACAGGGGAAGGACGAGCAGTACTTC. Translating it yields CASSLAFGQGKDEQYF.

This clonotype was counted at least ten times. The V and J genes are TRBV29-1 and TRBJ1-1, with TRBD1 identical over 11 bases. CDR3 size: 13 residues. Trimming cost V 6 bases and J 5 bases; bases outside gene matches: 5. The germline V gene encodes CDR1 SQVTM and CDR2 ANQGSEA. The CDR3 DNA follows: TGCAGCGTCGGGGACAGGGGGGGAACTGAAGCTTTCTTT. It specifies CSVGDRGGTEAFF. The entire variable domain, with the rest obtained from reference TRBV29-1 and TRBJ1-1, is as follows: SAVISQKPSRDICQRGTSLTIQCQVDSQVTMMFWYRQQPGQSLTLIATANQGSEATYESGFVIDKFPISRPNLTFSTLTVSNMSPEDSSIYLCSVGDRGGTEAFFGQGTRLTVV.

This chain connects TRBV12-3 or TRBV12-4 to TRBJ2-7, with 7 bases lining up with TRBD1. The ends lost 5 bases at V and 2 bases at J; junction bases unmatched: 6. This CDR3 has 14 amino acids. In DNA form, the CDR3 reads TGTGCCAGCAGTCCTTCGACAGGGACCTACGAGCAGTACTTC. As protein: CASSPSTGTYEQYF.

This chain links TRBV10-2 with TRBJ1-4, with D maybe TRBD1 (5 bases). The length of the CDR3 is 15 residues. CDR1 and CDR2 from the germline V gene are WSHSY and SAAADI. The V and J ends lost 7 bases and 4 bases respectively, with 16 bases between them. The CDR3 bases are TGCGCCAGCAACCTGGGGGGAAGCTTTAATGAAAAACTGTTTTTT. Translating gives CASNLGGSFNEKLFF.

J is TRBJ1-2 and V is TRBV9; D call uncertain. Germline V gene data show CDR1 as SGDLS and CDR2 as YYNGEE. The germline V and J ends were trimmed by 2 bases and 1 base, with 12 bases remaining between them. This CDR3 has 15 residues. The CDR3 region has the DNA TGTGCCAGCAGCGTCACCGATTCAGATAACTATGGCTACACCTTC. Its translation: CASSVTDSDNYGYTF.

V usage is TRBV7-9 and J usage is TRBJ1-1; possibly TRBD1 for D (5 bases). The CDR3 has 17 amino acids. The germline gives CDR1 SEHNR, CDR2 FQNEAQ (reference sequence). The V and J ends lost 4 bases and 0 bases respectively, with 18 bases between them. For the CDR3, the DNA is TGTGCCAGCAGCTGGAGTGTAGGGGCGGTGATGAACACTGAAGCTTTCTTT. Translation: CASSWSVGAVMNTEAFF.

This clonotype has only a few counts. The V call is TRBV20-1, the J call TRBJ2-7, with a possible D match to TRBD2 (6 bases). The ends were cut back, 5 bases at V and 2 bases at J, with 13 bases in the middle. The CDR3 is 13 amino acids. Germline V gene data show CDR1 as DFQATT and CDR2 as SNEGSKA (reference sequence). CDR3: CSAEEGLTYEQYF. The CDR3 coding sequence is TGCAGTGCTGAGGAGGGCCTAACCTACGAGCAGTACTTC.

In its sample, this clonotype was seen once. The chain is built from TRBV7-6 and TRBJ1-5; 7 bases line up with TRBD1. V lost 1 base to trimming and J lost 9 bases; unmatched junction nucleotides: 6. This CDR3 is 14 amino acids long. Germline CDR1 reads SGHVS; CDR2 reads FNYEAQ. The CDR3 reads CASSLVQGPMPQHF. The CDR3 coding sequence is TGTGCCAGCAGCTTAGTACAGGGGCCCATGCCCCAGCATTTT.

The DNA of the CDR3 is TGTGCCAGCAGCGTAGGACCGGGGACTAGCGGACCCTACGAGCAGTACTTC. This codes for CASSVGPGTSGPYEQYF. This chain uses TRBV9 with TRBJ2-7, with TRBD2 matching over 11 bases. CDR1 is SGDLS and CDR2 is YYNGEE in the germline V gene. The CDR3 is 17 amino acids. The J segment lost 2 bases and the V segment lost 0 bases, leaving 7 bases of the junction unmatched. Supplemented by reference TRBV9 and TRBJ2-7, the full variable domain reads DSGVTQTPKHLITATGQRVTLRCSPRSGDLSVYWYQQSLDQGLQFLIQYYNGEERAKGNILERFSAQQFPDLHSELNLSSLELGDSALYFCASSVGPGTSGPYEQYFGPGTRLTVT.

This chain uses TRBV7-9 with TRBJ2-5; TRBD2 agrees at 11 bases. The V gene's germline CDR1 is SEHNR and CDR2 FQNEAQ (reference sequence). Unmatched junction bases numbered 4, after V lost 0 bases and J lost 1 base. This CDR3 has 17 amino acids. The chain's CDR3 is CASSLAGTSGVQETQYF. The DNA for the CDR3 is TGTGCCAGCAGCTTAGCCGGGACTAGCGGAGTCCAAGAGACCCAGTACTTC.

Points on this clonotype: A much bigger clone sits one base away, suggesting this may be a read error. In DNA, the CDR3 is TGTGCCGTCAGTGACCCACAGAGGTCTGGCTATGGCTACACCTTC. Translated: CAVSDPQRSGYGYTF. The chain carries TRBV10-3 and TRBJ1-2, with unresolved D. Germline-derived CDR1 and CDR2 are ENHRY and SYGVKD. The CDR3 length is 15 residues.

This clonotype was found a few times. This chain connects TRBV7-9 to TRBJ2-5; D unclear. CDR1 is SEHNR and CDR2 is FQNEAQ in the germline V gene (reference sequence). The CDR3 loop spans 14 amino acids. The germline V and J ends were trimmed by 5 bases and 5 bases, with 15 bases remaining between them. CDR3 loop: CASSQAETKETQYF. The DNA of the CDR3 is TGTGCCAGCAGCCAAGCCGAAACGAAGGAGACCCAGTACTTC. Combining the CDR3 with reference TRBV7-9 and TRBJ2-5 gives the whole variable domain DTGVSQNPRHKITKRGQNVTFRCDPISEHNRLYWYRQTLGQGPEFLTYFQNEAQLEKSRLLSDRFSAERPKGSFSTLEIQRTEQGDSAMYLCASSQAETKETQYFGPGTRLLVL.

The rearrangement joins TRBV7-9 to TRBJ2-5; tentatively, D is TRBD1 or TRBD2 (5 bases each). CDR1 is SEHNR, CDR2 FQNEAQ, per germline (reference sequence). V lost 1 base and J lost 4, with 16 bases in between. This CDR3 has 16 residues. The CDR3 region has the DNA TGTGCCAGCAGCTTAGACTTCAACCCCGGGGCAGAGACCCAGTACTTC. The encoded protein is CASSLDFNPGAETQYF.

This clonotype was seen only a few times. This chain joins TRBV9 and TRBJ2-5, with 7 bases identical to TRBD1. The V gene's germline CDR1 is SGDLS and CDR2 YYNGEE. The length of the CDR3 is 15 residues. V gave up 2 bases and J gave up 5 bases; unmatched junction bases: 9. In nucleotides, the CDR3 is TGTGCCAGCAGCGTTTCGACAGGGATGTGGGAGACCCAGTACTTC. Protein product: CASSVSTGMWETQYF.

The J gene is TRBJ1-1, the V gene TRBV9, with TRBD1 matching over 10 bases. V was pared by 4 bases and J by 11 bases, with 14 bases of the junction left unmatched. CDR3 length: 15 amino acids. Germline CDR1 is SGDLS and CDR2 is YYNGEE. The CDR3 reads CASSPGASGTGEAFF. CDR3 in DNA: TGTGCCAGCAGCCCCGGAGCCTCCGGGACAGGGGAGGCTTTCTTT.

This clonotype was detected ten times or more. The chain is built from TRBV2 and TRBJ1-4; D is uncertain. Germline loops: CDR1 SNHLY, CDR2 FYNNEI. With 6 bases removed from V and 4 bases from J, the gap between germline ends came to 9 bases. The CDR3 covers 13 residues. The CDR3 DNA reads TGTGCCAGCAGGACCCGGGGTAATGAAAAACTGTTTTTT. This sequence encodes CASRTRGNEKLFF.

At least ten counts were recorded for this clonotype. The chain recombines TRBV20-1 with TRBJ1-1, with a tentative D call TRBD1 (6 bases). The CDR3 length is 11 residues. V was pared by 5 bases and J by 4 bases, with 8 bases between. The germline V gene encodes CDR1 DFQATT and CDR2 SNEGSKA (reference sequence). The CDR3 DNA is TGCAGTGCTCAGGGGACCACTGAAGCTTTCTTT. Its protein is CSAQGTTEAFF.

V usage is TRBV9 and J usage is TRBJ1-5; possibly TRBD1 for D (5 bases). V lost 2 bases to trimming and J lost 3 bases, with 15 bases between them. This CDR3 is built from 16 residues. CDR1 is SGDLS and CDR2 is YYNGEE in the germline V gene. In nucleotides, the CDR3 is TGTGCCAGCAGCGTGCAACCGGGGGGAGACAATCAGCCCCAGCATTTT. Protein sequence: CASSVQPGGDNQPQHF.

For this clonotype: As the CDR3 is not closed by the conserved phenylalanine or tryptophan, this likely results from a read error. No DNA is shown, since the ends of the CDR3 on it are uncertain; the CDR3 is the one TCRdb lists. The rearrangement links TRBV11-2 to TRBJ2-5; whether TRBD2, the table's D call, matches the DNA was not checked. The CDR3 numbers 9 amino acids, ends counted. Germline V CDR1 and CDR2: SGHAT, FQNNGV. The CDR3 reads CASSLPRTS.